This TCR beta chain stems from a study of blood T cell repertoires in COVID-19. This clone appeared a few times. Participants' reported clinical history set cohort assignment. TCRdb's table, derived via immunoSEQ multiplex PCR, lists solely in-frame clones and lacks some. The sample shows some 190,000 clones, 80% of them seen only once. Trimming left V 6 bases short and J 0 bases short, with 12 bases between. From germline, CDR1 is SGHTA and CDR2 FQGNSA. This CDR3 contains 14 residues. The rearrangement links TRBV7-2 to TRBJ2-7, with a tentative D call TRBD1 (5 bases). The TCR originated in a man aged 25-45 years with acute COVID-19. The source material was PBMCs or T cells enriched from blood (not recorded which). In DNA form, the CDR3 reads TGTGCCAGCAGTTCTGACAGCTTCTCCTACGAGCAGTACTTC. Protein: CASSSDSFSYEQYF.